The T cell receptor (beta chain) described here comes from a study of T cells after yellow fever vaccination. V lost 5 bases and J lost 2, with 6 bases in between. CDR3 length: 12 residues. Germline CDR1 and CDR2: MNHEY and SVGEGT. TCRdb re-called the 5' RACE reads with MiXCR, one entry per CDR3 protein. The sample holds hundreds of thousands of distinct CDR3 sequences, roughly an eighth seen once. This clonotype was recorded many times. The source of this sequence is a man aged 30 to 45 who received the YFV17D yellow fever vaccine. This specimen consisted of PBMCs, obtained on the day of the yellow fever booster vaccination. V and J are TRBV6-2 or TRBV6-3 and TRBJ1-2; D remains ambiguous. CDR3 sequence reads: CASSQSNYGYTF. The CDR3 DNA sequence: TGTGCCAGCAGTCAATCAAACTATGGCTACACCTTC.